This T cell receptor (beta chain) was retrieved from a study of blood T cells in healthy people across ages. This clonotype was seen only a few times. Its target is unknown. Each sample provided at least 5 micrograms of extracted total RNA. Broader study findings: Aged donors had fewer naive CD4+ cells and lower diversity than long-lived donors.

The CDR3 is made up of 11 amino acids. CDR1 and CDR2 from the germline V gene are WSHSY and SAAADI. V shed 7 bases and J shed 5 bases, with 9 bases lying between them. The authors ran a second PCR of roughly 6 to 12 cycles using a sample-barcoded 5' primer and a J-beta primer mix. Using its own MiXCR run on the 5' RACE reads, TCRdb lists one record per CDR3 protein. This table has approximately 800,000 distinct CDR3 sequences, roughly 24% appearing once. The data were also submitted as part of a second study, on T cells of mothers and their children. That source reports: Thymic selection shapes TCR recombination output in related pairs, and it does so similarly in unrelated pairs.

This receptor was obtained from a boy aged 5-17 years in good health. The material sequenced was blood. The chain employs TRBV10-2 and TRBJ2-7, with D perhaps being TRBD1 or TRBD2 (5 bases each). The CDR3 here is CASMRGDEQYF. In DNA form, the CDR3 reads TGCGCCAGCATGAGAGGGGACGAGCAGTACTTC.